Detailed here is one T cell receptor beta chain. The data belong to a study of CD8 T cells in ankylosing spondylitis. Germline loops: CDR1 SGDLS, CDR2 YYNGEE. Trimming cost V 3 bases and J 7 bases; bases outside gene matches: 8. The CDR3 extends over 16 amino acids. TCRdb analysed the 5' RACE reads with MiXCR anew, one entry per CDR3 protein. The table has about 39,000 distinct CDR3 sequences, 3% seen once. This chain connects TRBV9 to TRBJ2-1; 12 nucleotides align to TRBD2. The source of this sequence is a male donor with ankylosing spondylitis or in good health (not recorded which). Sequencing was done on a sample of blood, either unsorted or a sorted T cell fraction (not recorded which). CDR3 DNA: TGTGCCAGCAGCGCCTGGACTAGCGGGGAATGGAATGAGCAGTTCTTC. It codes for CASSAWTSGEWNEQFF.